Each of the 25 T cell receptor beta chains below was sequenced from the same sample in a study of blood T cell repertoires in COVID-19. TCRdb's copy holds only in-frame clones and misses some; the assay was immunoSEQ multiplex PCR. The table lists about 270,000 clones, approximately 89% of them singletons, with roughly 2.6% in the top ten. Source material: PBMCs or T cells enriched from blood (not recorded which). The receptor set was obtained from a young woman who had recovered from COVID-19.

This CDR3 reads CASSPLAGAYEQYF. CDR3 DNA sequence: TGTGCCAGCTCACCGCTAGCGGGGGCCTACGAGCAGTACTTC. This chain uses TRBV18 with TRBJ2-7; the match to TRBD2 covers 10 bases. Trimming removed 3 bases from V and 2 bases from J; junction bases left unmatched: 1. This CDR3 has 14 amino acids. Germline V gene sequence: CDR1 KGHSH, CDR2 LQKENI.

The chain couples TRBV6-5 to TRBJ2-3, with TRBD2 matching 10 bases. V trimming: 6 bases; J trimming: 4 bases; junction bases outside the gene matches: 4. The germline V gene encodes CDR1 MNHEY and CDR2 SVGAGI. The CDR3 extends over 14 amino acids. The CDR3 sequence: CASRLAGTPDTQYF. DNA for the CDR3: TGTGCCAGCAGACTAGCGGGAACCCCAGATACGCAGTATTTT.

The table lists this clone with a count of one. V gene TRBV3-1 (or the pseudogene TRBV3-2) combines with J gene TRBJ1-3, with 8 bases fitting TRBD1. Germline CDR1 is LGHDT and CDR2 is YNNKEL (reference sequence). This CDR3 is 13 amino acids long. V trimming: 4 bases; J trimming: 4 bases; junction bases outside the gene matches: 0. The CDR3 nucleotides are TGTGCCAGCAGCCGGACAGGGGGAAACACCATATATTTT. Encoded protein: CASSRTGGNTIYF.

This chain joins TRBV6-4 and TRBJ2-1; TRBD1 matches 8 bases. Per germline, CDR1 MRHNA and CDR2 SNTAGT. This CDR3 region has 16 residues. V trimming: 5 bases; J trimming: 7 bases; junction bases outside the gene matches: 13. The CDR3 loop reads CASSPNPGGRGNEQFF. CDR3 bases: TGTGCCAGCAGTCCCAATCCAGGGGGCAGAGGGAATGAGCAGTTCTTC.

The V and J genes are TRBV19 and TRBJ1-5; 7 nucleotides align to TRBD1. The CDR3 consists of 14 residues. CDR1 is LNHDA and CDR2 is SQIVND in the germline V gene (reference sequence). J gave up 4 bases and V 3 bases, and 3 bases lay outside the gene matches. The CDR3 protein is CASSMTGTNQPQHF. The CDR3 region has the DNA TGTGCCAGTAGTATGACAGGGACAAATCAGCCCCAGCATTTT.

This chain's CDR3 is CASSVRVKRTDTQYF. CDR3 nucleotide sequence: TGTGCCAGTAGCGTGAGGGTTAAAAGGACAGATACGCAGTATTTT. The V gene is TRBV19, the J gene TRBJ2-3; D is perhaps TRBD2 (5 bases). Germline values: CDR1 LNHDA, CDR2 SQIVND (reference sequence). Trimming removed 6 bases at V and 3 bases at J, with 16 bases between. This CDR3 is built from 15 residues. Looking up the rest from reference TRBV19 and TRBJ2-3 gives the full variable domain: DGGITQSPKYLFRKEGQNVTLSCEQNLNHDAMYWYRQDPGQGLRLIYYSQIVNDFQKGDIAEGYSVSREKKESFPLTVTSAQKNPTAFYLCASSVRVKRTDTQYFGPGTRLTVL.

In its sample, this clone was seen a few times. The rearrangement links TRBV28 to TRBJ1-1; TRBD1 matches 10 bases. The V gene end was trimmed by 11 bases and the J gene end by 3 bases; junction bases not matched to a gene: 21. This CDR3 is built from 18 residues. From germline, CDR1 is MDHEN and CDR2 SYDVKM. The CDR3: CAAPGQGQKWGIDTEAFF. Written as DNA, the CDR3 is TGTGCCGCACCGGGACAGGGGCAAAAGTGGGGTATAGACACTGAAGCTTTCTTT.

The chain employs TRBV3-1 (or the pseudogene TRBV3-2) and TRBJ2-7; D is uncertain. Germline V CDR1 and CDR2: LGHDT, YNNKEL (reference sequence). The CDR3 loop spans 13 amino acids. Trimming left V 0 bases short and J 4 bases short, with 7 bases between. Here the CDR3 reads CASSQDLAYEQYF. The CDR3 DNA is TGTGCCAGCAGCCAAGACCTTGCGTACGAGCAGTACTTC.

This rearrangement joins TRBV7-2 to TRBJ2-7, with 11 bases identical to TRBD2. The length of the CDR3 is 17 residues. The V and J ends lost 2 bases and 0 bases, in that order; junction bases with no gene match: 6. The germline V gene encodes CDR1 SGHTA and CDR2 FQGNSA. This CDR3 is CASSLRHLAGGSYEQYF. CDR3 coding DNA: TGTGCCAGCAGCTTACGCCATCTAGCGGGGGGCTCCTACGAGCAGTACTTC.

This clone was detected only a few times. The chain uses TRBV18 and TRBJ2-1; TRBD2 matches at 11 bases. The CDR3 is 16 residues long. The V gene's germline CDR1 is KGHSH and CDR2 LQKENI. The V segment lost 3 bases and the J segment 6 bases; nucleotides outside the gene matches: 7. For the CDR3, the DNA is TGTGCCAGCTCACCCCGGACTAGCGGGTTGGGCAATGAGCAGTTCTTC. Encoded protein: CASSPRTSGLGNEQFF. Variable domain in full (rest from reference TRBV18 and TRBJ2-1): NAGVMQNPRHLVRRRGQEARLRCSPMKGHSHVYWYRQLPEEGLKFMVYLQKENIIDESGMPKERFSAEFPKEGPSILRIQQVVRGDSAAYFCASSPRTSGLGNEQFFGPGTRLTVL.

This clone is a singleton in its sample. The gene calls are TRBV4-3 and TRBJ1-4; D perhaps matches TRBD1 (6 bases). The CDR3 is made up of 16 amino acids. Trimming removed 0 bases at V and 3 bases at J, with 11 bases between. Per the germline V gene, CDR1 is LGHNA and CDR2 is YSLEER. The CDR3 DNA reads TGCGCCAGCAGCCAAGAAGGGGGGGATCCTAATGAAAAACTGTTTTTT. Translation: CASSQEGGDPNEKLFF.

The CDR3 DNA follows: TGTGCCAGCAGTTTCGGGATGAGGGAAACCATATATTTT. Translation: CASSFGMRETIYF. This chain uses TRBV7-9 with TRBJ1-3, with D unclear. The V and J ends lost 6 bases and 10 bases respectively, with 16 bases between them. This CDR3 spans 13 amino acids. The germline gives CDR1 SEHNR, CDR2 FQNEAQ (reference sequence).

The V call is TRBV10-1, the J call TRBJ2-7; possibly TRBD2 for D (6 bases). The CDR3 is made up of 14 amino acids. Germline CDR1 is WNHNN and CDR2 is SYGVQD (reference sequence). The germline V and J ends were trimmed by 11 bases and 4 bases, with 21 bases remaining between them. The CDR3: CAGRSGEPPYEQYF. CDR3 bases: TGCGCCGGACGATCGGGGGAACCTCCATACGAGCAGTACTTC.

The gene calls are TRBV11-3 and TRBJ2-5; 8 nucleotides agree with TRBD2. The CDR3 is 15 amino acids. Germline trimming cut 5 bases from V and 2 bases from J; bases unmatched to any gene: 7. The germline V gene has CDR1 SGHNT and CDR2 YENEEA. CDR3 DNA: TGTGCCAGCAGCCCCCGGGCGGGGGGACAAGAGACCCAGTACTTC. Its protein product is CASSPRAGGQETQYF.

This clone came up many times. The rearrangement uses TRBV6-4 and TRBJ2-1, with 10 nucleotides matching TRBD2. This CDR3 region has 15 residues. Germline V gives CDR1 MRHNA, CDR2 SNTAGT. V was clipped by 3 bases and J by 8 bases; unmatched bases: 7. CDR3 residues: CASSEGSGRQDEQFF. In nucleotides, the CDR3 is TGTGCCAGCAGTGAAGGTAGCGGGAGGCAGGATGAGCAGTTCTTC.

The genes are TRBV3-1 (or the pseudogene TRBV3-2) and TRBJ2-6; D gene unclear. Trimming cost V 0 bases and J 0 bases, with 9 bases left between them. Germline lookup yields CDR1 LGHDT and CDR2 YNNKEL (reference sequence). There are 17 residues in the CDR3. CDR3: CASSQELVSSGANVLTF. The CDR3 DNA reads TGTGCCAGCAGCCAAGAACTGGTTAGCTCTGGGGCCAACGTCCTGACTTTC.

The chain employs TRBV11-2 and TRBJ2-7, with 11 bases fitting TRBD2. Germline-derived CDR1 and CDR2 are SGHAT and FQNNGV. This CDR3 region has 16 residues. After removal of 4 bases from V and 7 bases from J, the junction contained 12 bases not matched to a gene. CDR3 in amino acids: CASSWIAGGGLGEQYF. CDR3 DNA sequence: TGTGCCAGCAGCTGGATAGCGGGAGGGGGACTCGGGGAGCAGTACTTC.

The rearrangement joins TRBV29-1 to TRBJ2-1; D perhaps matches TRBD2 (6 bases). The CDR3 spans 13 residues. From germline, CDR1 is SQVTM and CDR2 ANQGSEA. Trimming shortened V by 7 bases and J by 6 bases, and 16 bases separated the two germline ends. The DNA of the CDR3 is TGCAGCGGCGCGACTAGGTTGGTCAATGAGCAGTTCTTC. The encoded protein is CSGATRLVNEQFF.

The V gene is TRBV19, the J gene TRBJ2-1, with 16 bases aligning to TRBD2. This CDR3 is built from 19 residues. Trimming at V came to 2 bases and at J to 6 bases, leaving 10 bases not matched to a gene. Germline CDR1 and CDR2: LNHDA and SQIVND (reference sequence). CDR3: CASSISGTSGRALSNEQFF. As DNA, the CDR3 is TGTGCCAGTAGTATATCCGGGACTAGCGGGAGGGCCCTTTCCAATGAGCAGTTCTTC.

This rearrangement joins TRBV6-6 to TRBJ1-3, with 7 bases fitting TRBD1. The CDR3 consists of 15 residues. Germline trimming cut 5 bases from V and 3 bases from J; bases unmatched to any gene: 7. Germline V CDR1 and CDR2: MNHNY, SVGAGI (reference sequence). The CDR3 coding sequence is TGTGCCAGCAGTACGCCGGACAGGTTTGGAAACACCATATATTTT. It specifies CASSTPDRFGNTIYF.

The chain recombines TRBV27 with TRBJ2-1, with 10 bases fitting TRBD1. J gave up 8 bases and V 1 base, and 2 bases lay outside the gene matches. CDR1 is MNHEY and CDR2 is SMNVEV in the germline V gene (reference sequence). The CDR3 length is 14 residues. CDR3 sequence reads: CASSLWDRGHEQFF. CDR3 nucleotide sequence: TGTGCCAGCAGTTTATGGGACAGGGGACATGAGCAGTTCTTC.

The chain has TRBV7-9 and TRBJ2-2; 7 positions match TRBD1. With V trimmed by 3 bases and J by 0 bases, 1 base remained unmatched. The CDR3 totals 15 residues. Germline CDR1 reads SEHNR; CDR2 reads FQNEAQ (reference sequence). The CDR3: CASSLQGANTGELFF. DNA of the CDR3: TGTGCCAGCAGCTTGCAGGGGGCGAACACCGGGGAGCTGTTTTTT.

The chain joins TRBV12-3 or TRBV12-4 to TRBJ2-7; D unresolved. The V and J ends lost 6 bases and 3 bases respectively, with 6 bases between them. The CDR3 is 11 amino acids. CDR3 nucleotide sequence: TGTGCCAGCAGGTCCGGCTACGAGCAGTACTTC. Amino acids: CASRSGYEQYF.

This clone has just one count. This CDR3 reads CASSLGLAGPQETQYF. The DNA for the CDR3 is TGTGCCAGCAGCCTAGGACTAGCGGGTCCCCAAGAGACCCAGTACTTC. The chain has TRBV7-3 and TRBJ2-5, with TRBD2 matching over 11 bases. Germline-derived CDR1 and CDR2 are SGHTA and FQGTGA. There are 16 residues in the CDR3. The trim removed 5 bases at V and 1 base at J, leaving 6 bases unmatched.

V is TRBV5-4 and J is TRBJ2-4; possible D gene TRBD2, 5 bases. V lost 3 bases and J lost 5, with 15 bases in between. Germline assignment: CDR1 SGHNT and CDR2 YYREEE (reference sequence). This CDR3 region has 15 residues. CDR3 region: CASSSGTSLQNIQYF. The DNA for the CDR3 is TGTGCCAGCAGCTCTGGAACTAGTCTTCAAAACATTCAGTACTTC. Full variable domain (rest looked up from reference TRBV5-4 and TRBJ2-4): ETGVTQSPTHLIKTRGQQVTLRCSSQSGHNTVSWYQQALGQGPQFIFQYYREEENGRGNFPPRFSGLQFPNYSSELNVNALELDDSALYLCASSSGTSLQNIQYFGAGTRLSVL.